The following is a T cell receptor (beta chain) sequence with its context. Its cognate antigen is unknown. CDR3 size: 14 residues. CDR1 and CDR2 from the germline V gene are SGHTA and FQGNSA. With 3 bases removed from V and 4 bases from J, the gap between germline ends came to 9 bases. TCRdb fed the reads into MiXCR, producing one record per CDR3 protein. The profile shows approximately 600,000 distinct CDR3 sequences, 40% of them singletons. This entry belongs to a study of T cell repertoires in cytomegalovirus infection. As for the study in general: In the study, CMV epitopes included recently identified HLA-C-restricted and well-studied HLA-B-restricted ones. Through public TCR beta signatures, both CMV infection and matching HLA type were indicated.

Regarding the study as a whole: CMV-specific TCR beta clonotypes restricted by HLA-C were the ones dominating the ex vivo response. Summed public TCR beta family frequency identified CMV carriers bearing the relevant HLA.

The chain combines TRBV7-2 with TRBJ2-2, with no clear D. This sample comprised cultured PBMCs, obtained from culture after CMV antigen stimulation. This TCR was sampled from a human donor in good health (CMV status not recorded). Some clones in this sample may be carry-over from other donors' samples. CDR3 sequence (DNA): TGTGCCAGCAGCTTTATCGGCGGCACCGGGGAGCTGTTTTTT. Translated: CASSFIGGTGELFF.